This entry concerns a single T cell receptor (beta chain). Its antigen is still unknown. The sample belongs to a study of T cell responses to AZD1222 COVID-19 vaccine. Whole-study findings and limits: There were repertoire samples only from the period after the peak T cell response. The breadth and depth of Spike-specific TCRs increased once two AZD1222 doses had been given.

Profiled with immunoSEQ multiplex PCR; TCRdb holds only in-frame clones, not every one. The sample includes about 110,000 clones, 81% of them seen just once. Germline-derived CDR1 and CDR2 are KGHSH and LQKENI. The CDR3 spans 16 residues. The junction had 6 bases not matched to a gene; V was cut back by 4 bases and J by 0 bases. The rearrangement links TRBV18 to TRBJ2-3; 8 bases are a match to TRBD1. The specimen was peripheral blood, collected on day 0 of AZD1222 vaccination. The sequence derives from an adult in good health. The CDR3 reads CASSLGQGSSTDTQYF. CDR3 bases: TGTGCCAGCTCACTAGGACAGGGCTCTAGCACAGATACGCAGTATTTT.